Included here is one T cell receptor (beta chain) sequence, with context. CDR3 length: 14 amino acids. V lost 2 bases and J 0 bases, leaving 8 bases between the germline ends. Germline CDR1 is LGHNA and CDR2 is YNFKEQ. The sample belongs to a study of patients and donors after allogeneic stem cell transplantation. Each CDR3 protein gets one entry after TCRdb re-called the RT-PCR reads with MiXCR. The sample has about 410,000 distinct CDR3 sequences, 16% seen once; the top ten hold 6.5% to 7.5%. The specimen was blood, either unsorted or a sorted T cell fraction (not recorded which). This TCR derives from a human donor who was either an allogeneic HSCT recipient or a stem cell or donor lymphocyte infusion donor (not recorded which). It is not recorded whose cells these are; they may come from a transplant donor. This rearrangement joins TRBV4-2 to TRBJ2-7; D gene uncertain. CDR3 nucleotide sequence: TGTGCCAGCAGCCAAAAGAGATTCTCCTACGAGCAGTACTTC. Translation: CASSQKRFSYEQYF.